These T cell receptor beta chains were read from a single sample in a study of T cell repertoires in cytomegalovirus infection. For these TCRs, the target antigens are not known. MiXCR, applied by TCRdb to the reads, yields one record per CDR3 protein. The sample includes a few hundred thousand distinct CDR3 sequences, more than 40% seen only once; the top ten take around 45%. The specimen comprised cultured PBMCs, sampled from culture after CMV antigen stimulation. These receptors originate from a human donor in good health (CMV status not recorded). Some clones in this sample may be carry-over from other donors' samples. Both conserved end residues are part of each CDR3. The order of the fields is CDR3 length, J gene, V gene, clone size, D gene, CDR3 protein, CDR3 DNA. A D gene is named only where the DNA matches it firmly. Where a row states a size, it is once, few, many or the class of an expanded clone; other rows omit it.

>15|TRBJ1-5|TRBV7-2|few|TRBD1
CASSSQTGSGQPQHF
TGTGCCAGCAGCTCCCAGACAGGGTCAGGTCAGCCCCAGCATTTT
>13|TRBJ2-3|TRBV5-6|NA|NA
CASTRWVGDTQYF
TGTGCCAGCACCCGCTGGGTAGGCGATACGCAGTATTTT
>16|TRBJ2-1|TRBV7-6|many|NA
CASSLGGREGYNEQFF
TGTGCCAGCAGCTTGGGGGGTAGAGAGGGCTACAATGAGCAGTTCTTC
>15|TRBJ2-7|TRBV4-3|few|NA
CASSRQYESSYEQYF
TGCGCCAGCAGCAGGCAATACGAGAGCTCCTACGAGCAGTACTTC
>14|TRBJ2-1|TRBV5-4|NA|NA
CASSLAGGGIEQFF
TGTGCCAGCAGCTTGGCGGGTGGGGGAATTGAGCAGTTCTTC
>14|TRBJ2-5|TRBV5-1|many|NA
CASSPGTLGETQYF
TGCGCCAGCAGCCCGGGGACTCTCGGCGAGACCCAGTACTTC
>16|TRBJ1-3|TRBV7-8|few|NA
CASSSSTWGSGNTIYF
TGTGCCAGCAGCTCCTCGACCTGGGGCTCTGGAAACACCATATATTTT
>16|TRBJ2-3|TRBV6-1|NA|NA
CASSESSGGPGDTQYF
TGTGCCAGCAGTGAAAGTTCGGGTGGTCCTGGAGATACGCAGTATTTT
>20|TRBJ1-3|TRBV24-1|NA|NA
CATSAITGKDLRGPGNTIYF
TGTGCCACCAGTGCCATCACAGGAAAGGATCTCCGTGGACCTGGAAACACCATATATTTT
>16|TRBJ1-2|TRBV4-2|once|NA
CASSQVVSGGGDGYTF
TGTGCCAGCAGCCAAGTGGTTTCTGGGGGAGGAGATGGCTACACCTTC
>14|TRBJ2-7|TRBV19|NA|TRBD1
CASKAGQADYEQYF
TGTGCCAGTAAGGCCGGACAGGCGGACTACGAGCAGTACTTC
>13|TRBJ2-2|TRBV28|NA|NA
CAINLGSTGELFF
TGTGCCATCAATCTAGGAAGTACCGGGGAGCTGTTTTTT
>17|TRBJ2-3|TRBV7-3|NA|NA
CASSLEIRERRTDTQYF
TGTGCCAGCAGCTTAGAGATTCGGGAGAGGCGAACAGATACGCAGTATTTT
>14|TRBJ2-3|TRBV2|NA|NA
CASSEGENTVTQYF
TGTGCCAGCAGTGAAGGGGAGAACACAGTTACGCAGTATTTT
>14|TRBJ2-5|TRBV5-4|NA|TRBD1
CASSPTGAQETQYF
TGTGCCAGCAGCCCCACAGGGGCCCAAGAGACCCAGTACTTC
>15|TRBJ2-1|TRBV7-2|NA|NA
CASSLGAGSLNEQFF
TGTGCCAGCAGCTTAGGGGCCGGTTCCCTCAATGAGCAGTTCTTC
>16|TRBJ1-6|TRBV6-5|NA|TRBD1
CASSPDRVRYNSPLHF
TGTGCCAGCAGTCCCGACAGGGTGCGGTATAATTCACCCCTCCACTTT
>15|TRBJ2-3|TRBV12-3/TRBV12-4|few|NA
CASSLRGGRRGTQYF
TGTGCCAGCAGTTTACGAGGGGGGAGACGGGGTACGCAGTATTTT
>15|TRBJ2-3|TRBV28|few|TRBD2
CASSSPAGTTYTQYF
TGTGCCAGCAGTTCACCCGCCGGGACTACATATACGCAGTATTTT
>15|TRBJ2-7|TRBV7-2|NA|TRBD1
CASSPTDRGVYEQYF
TGTGCCAGCAGTCCAACGGACAGGGGTGTATACGAGCAGTACTTC
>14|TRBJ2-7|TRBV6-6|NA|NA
CASKRERTGYEQYF
TGTGCCAGCAAGAGGGAAAGGACCGGCTACGAGCAGTACTTC
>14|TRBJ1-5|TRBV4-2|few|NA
CASSQLVLDQPQHF
TGTGCCAGCAGCCAACTGGTTCTGGATCAGCCCCAGCATTTT
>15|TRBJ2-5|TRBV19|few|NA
CASSDGADTKETQYF
TGTGCCAGTAGCGATGGAGCGGATACAAAAGAGACCCAGTACTTC
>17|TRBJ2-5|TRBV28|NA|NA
CASSLRDLDTSQETQYF
TGTGCCAGCAGTTTACGGGATCTGGACACTTCTCAAGAGACCCAGTACTTC
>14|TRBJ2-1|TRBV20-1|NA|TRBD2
CSAPLASGFNEQFF
TGCAGTGCTCCCCTAGCTAGCGGGTTCAATGAGCAGTTCTTC
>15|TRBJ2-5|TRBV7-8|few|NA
CASSLAGGRQETQYF
TGTGCCAGCAGCTTAGCGGGAGGAAGACAAGAGACCCAGTACTTC
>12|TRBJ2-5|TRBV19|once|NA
CASSSGGLESYF
TGTGCCAGTAGCTCCGGGGGGCTAGAGAGTTACTTC
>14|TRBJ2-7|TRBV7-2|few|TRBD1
CASSLGGTVREQYF
TGTGCCAGCAGCTTAGGAGGGACAGTCCGCGAGCAGTACTTC
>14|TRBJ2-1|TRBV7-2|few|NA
CASRSGGTANEQFF
TGTGCCAGCAGGTCAGGGGGGACTGCGAATGAGCAGTTCTTC
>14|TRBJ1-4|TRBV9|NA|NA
CASSAEVGNEKLFF
TGTGCCAGCAGCGCGGAGGTGGGGAATGAAAAACTGTTTTTT
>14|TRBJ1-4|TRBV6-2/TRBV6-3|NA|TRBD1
CASSYGQGVRKLFF
TGTGCCAGCAGTTACGGACAGGGGGTGAGAAAACTGTTTTTT
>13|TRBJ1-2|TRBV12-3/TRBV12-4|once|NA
CASSRTGYRGYTF
TGTGCCAGCAGCCGTACAGGGTATCGTGGCTACACCTTC
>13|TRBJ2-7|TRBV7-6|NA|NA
CASSAHLGYEQYF
TGTGCCAGCAGCGCCCACTTGGGGTACGAGCAGTACTTC
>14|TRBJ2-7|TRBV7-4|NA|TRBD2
CASSWGGGAYEQYF
TGTGCCAGCAGCTGGGGGGGGGGGGCCTACGAGCAGTACTTC
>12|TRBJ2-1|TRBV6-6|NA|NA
CASSSTSSEQFF
TGTGCCAGCAGCTCTACTAGCTCAGAGCAGTTCTTC
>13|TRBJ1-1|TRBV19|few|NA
CASNQRRATEAFF
TGTGCCAGTAACCAACGTAGGGCAACTGAAGCTTTCTTT
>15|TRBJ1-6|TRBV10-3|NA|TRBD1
CAISESGTGNSPLHF
TGTGCCATCAGTGAGTCTGGGACAGGGAATTCACCCCTCCACTTT
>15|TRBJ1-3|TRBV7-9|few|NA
CASSLGSNSGNTIYF
TGTGCCAGCAGCTTAGGAAGCAACTCTGGAAACACCATATATTTT
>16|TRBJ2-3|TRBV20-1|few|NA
CSASGQLGRGQDTQYF
TGCAGTGCTAGTGGACAACTGGGTCGTGGGCAAGATACGCAGTATTTT
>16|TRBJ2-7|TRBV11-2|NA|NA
CASSLAWGARPYEQYF
TGTGCCAGCAGCTTAGCTTGGGGGGCGAGGCCCTACGAGCAGTACTTC
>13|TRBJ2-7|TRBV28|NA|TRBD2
CASRLGLTYEQYF
TGTGCCAGCAGGCTGGGACTAACCTACGAGCAGTACTTC
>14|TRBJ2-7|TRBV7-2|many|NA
CASSLDGLPGEQYF
TGTGCCAGCAGCTTAGATGGGTTGCCGGGCGAGCAGTACTTC
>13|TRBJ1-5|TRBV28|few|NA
CAINGQINQPQHF
TGTGCCATCAACGGACAGATCAATCAGCCCCAGCATTTT
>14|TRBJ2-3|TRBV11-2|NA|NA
CASSFTRGPDTQYF
TGTGCCAGCAGCTTTACCCGGGGGCCGGATACGCAGTATTTT
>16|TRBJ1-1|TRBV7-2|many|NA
CASSLEGRVRRTEAFF
TGTGCCAGCAGCTTAGAAGGACGAGTCCGAAGAACTGAAGCTTTCTTT
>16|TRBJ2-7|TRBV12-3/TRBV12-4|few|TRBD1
CASSPGQGLGSYEQYF
TGTGCCAGCAGCCCGGGACAGGGCTTGGGCTCCTACGAGCAGTACTTC
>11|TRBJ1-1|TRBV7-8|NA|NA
CASGVEGQAFF
TGTGCCAGCGGCGTCGAAGGACAAGCTTTCTTT
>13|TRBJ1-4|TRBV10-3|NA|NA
CAIMSGEGEKLFF
TGTGCCATCATGTCAGGGGAAGGAGAAAAACTGTTTTTT
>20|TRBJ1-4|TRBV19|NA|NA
CASSKSSVGALFATNEKLFF
TGTGCCAGTAGTAAAAGCTCCGTAGGGGCTCTCTTTGCAACTAATGAAAAACTGTTTTTT
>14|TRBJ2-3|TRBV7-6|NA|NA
CASSLHPGTDTQYF
TGTGCCAGCAGCTTACATCCGGGCACAGATACGCAGTATTTT
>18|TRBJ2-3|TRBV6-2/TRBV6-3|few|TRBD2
CASRSILDWGRGADTQYF
TGTGCCAGCAGATCGATCCTGGACTGGGGCCGGGGGGCAGATACGCAGTATTTT
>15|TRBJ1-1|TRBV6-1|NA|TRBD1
CASSEQGGINTEAFF
TGTGCCAGCAGTGAACAGGGGGGGATTAACACTGAAGCTTTCTTT
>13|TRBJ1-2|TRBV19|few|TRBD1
CASAGDSVYGYTF
TGTGCCAGCGCCGGGGACAGTGTCTATGGCTACACCTTC
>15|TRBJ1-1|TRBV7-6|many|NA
CASSLAARQGTEAFF
TGTGCCAGCAGCTTAGCCGCCAGGCAAGGCACTGAAGCTTTCTTT
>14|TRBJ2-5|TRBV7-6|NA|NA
CASSDTGVLETQYF
TGTGCCAGCAGCGACACGGGAGTTCTAGAGACCCAGTACTTC
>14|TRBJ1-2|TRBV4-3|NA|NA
CASSQDQRISGYTF
TGCGCCAGCAGCCAAGATCAGAGGATTAGCGGCTACACCTTC
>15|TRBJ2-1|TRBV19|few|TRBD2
CASASPRGRGNEQFF
TGTGCCAGCGCCTCTCCTCGCGGGAGAGGCAATGAGCAGTTCTTC
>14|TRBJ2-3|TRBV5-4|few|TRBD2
CASSPRGGLDTQYF
TGTGCCAGCAGCCCCCGGGGGGGGTTGGATACGCAGTATTTT
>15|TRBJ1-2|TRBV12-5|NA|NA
CASGPPAGQWYGYTF
TGTGCTAGTGGTCCCCCAGCGGGGCAATGGTATGGCTACACCTTC
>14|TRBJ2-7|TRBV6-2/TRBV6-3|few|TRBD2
CASSSYSGDYEQYF
TGTGCCAGCAGCAGTTACAGCGGGGACTACGAGCAGTACTTC